Presented here are 3 T cell receptor beta chains from one specimen sequenced in a study of T cell changes during pregnancy in multiple sclerosis. The assay was immunoSEQ multiplex PCR, and TCRdb's table has in-frame clones only and misses some. The sample yields tens of thousands of clones, more than 85% seen once. Sequencing was performed on CD4+ T cells from peripheral blood mononuclear cells, taken after pregnancy. All receptors derive from a female donor with multiple sclerosis, enrolled in a pregnancy study.

This chain links TRBV2 with TRBJ2-6; weak D call: TRBD1 (6 bases). Germline lookup yields CDR1 SNHLY and CDR2 FYNNEI. This CDR3 has 18 amino acids. The germline V and J ends were trimmed by 6 bases and 0 bases, with 18 bases remaining between them. CDR3: CASSTGQPVLSGANVLTF. The CDR3 region has the DNA TGTGCCAGCAGCACTGGACAGCCAGTTCTCTCTGGGGCCAACGTCCTGACTTTC.

The J gene is TRBJ2-1, the V gene TRBV5-5; D remains ambiguous. The CDR3 consists of 17 residues. Germline-derived CDR1 and CDR2 are SGHKS and YYEKEE (reference sequence). Trimming cost V 2 bases and J 2 bases, with 17 bases left between them. The CDR3 DNA sequence: TGTGCCAGCAGCTTAGGCCCACTCGCGGTGGCCTACAATGAGCAGTTCTTC. This encodes CASSLGPLAVAYNEQFF.

The CDR3 sequence: CASEPSPGQSYNEQFF. The CDR3 coding sequence is TGCGCCAGCGAACCCTCCCCGGGACAGAGTTACAATGAGCAGTTCTTC. The rearrangement joins TRBV5-1 to TRBJ2-1; 7 bases fit TRBD1. This CDR3 is 16 amino acids long. Germline lookup yields CDR1 SGHRS and CDR2 YFSETQ. The V gene end was trimmed by 7 bases and the J gene end by 4 bases; junction bases not matched to a gene: 14. The whole variable domain, filled in from reference TRBV5-1 and TRBJ2-1, reads KAGVTQTPRYLIKTRGQQVTLSCSPISGHRSVSWYQQTPGQGLQFLFEYFSETQRNKGNFPGRFSGRQFSNSRSEMNVSTLELGDSALYLCASEPSPGQSYNEQFFGPGTRLTVL.